These 17 T cell receptor beta chains came from one sample sequenced in a study of blood T cell repertoires in COVID-19. Generated by immunoSEQ multiplex PCR, the TCRdb table keeps only in-frame clones and is missing some. This table has a few hundred thousand clones, around 80% appearing once. Source material: peripheral blood. These TCRs come from a woman aged 18-29 years with acute or convalescent COVID-19.

The chain employs TRBV6-2 or TRBV6-3 and TRBJ1-2; D not resolved. This CDR3 comprises 13 residues. Trimming left V 0 bases short and J 9 bases short, with 11 bases between. CDR1 and CDR2 (germline): MNHEY, SVGEGT. CDR3 region: CASSYSSRESYTF. CDR3 DNA: TGTGCCAGCAGTTACTCGAGTCGGGAAAGCTACACCTTC.

This clone was seen only once. The V and J genes are TRBV5-4 and TRBJ2-3, with 8 bases lining up with TRBD2. V shed 0 bases, J shed 1 base, and the junction held 7 bases outside the gene matches. The CDR3 spans 17 residues. Germline assignment: CDR1 SGHNT and CDR2 YYREEE (reference sequence). This chain's CDR3 is CASSLAASGPRTDTQYF. The CDR3 DNA reads as TGTGCCAGCAGCTTGGCGGCTAGCGGGCCCCGCACAGATACGCAGTATTTT.

The V gene is TRBV7-3, the J gene TRBJ2-1, with 16 bases that match TRBD2. This CDR3 region has 15 residues. Germline CDR1 reads SGHTA; CDR2 reads FQGTGA. Trimming took 5 bases from V and 8 from J; bases not matched to a gene: 3. CDR3 DNA: TGTGCCAGCAGCCCCGGGACTAGCGGGAGGGATGAGCAGTTCTTC. Amino acids: CASSPGTSGRDEQFF.

This clone has more than one count but fewer than ten. The V gene is TRBV5-1, the J gene TRBJ2-1; D not certain. V was trimmed by 3 bases and J by 9 bases, leaving 10 bases between them. This CDR3 has 12 residues. Germline V gives CDR1 SGHRS, CDR2 YFSETQ. CDR3 coding DNA: TGCGCCAGCAGCTCCCTGAAGAGTGAGCAGTTCTTC. Amino acids: CASSSLKSEQFF.

The CDR3 DNA is TGTGCCAGCTCACCTGGTAGAGGGTATCTCTACGAGCAGTACTTC. Its translation: CASSPGRGYLYEQYF. The chain has TRBV18 and TRBJ2-7, with D maybe TRBD2 (5 bases). The V and J ends lost 3 bases and 3 bases respectively, with 15 bases between them. The germline gives CDR1 KGHSH, CDR2 LQKENI. CDR3 length: 15 residues. The variable domain in full, with the rest retrieved from reference TRBV18 and TRBJ2-7, is NAGVMQNPRHLVRRRGQEARLRCSPMKGHSHVYWYRQLPEEGLKFMVYLQKENIIDESGMPKERFSAEFPKEGPSILRIQQVVRGDSAAYFCASSPGRGYLYEQYFGPGTRLTVT.

CDR3 loop: CASTDRANQPQHF. CDR3 DNA sequence: TGTGCCAGCACCGACAGGGCCAATCAGCCCCAGCATTTT. This chain connects TRBV12-3 or TRBV12-4 to TRBJ1-5; 7 nucleotides line up with TRBD1. The CDR3 consists of 13 residues. The ends lost 7 bases at V and 3 bases at J; junction bases unmatched: 3.

This chain joins TRBV5-1 and TRBJ2-7; D remains unclear. The CDR3 is made up of 11 amino acids. Looked up from germline, CDR1 is SGHRS and CDR2 is YFSETQ. Trimming removed 3 bases from V and 1 base from J, with 2 bases in between. The CDR3 nucleotides read TGCGCCAGCAGCTCATCCTACGAGCAGTACTTC. Residues: CASSSSYEQYF. Supplemented by reference TRBV5-1 and TRBJ2-7, the full variable domain reads KAGVTQTPRYLIKTRGQQVTLSCSPISGHRSVSWYQQTPGQGLQFLFEYFSETQRNKGNFPGRFSGRQFSNSRSEMNVSTLELGDSALYLCASSSSYEQYFGPGTRLTVT.

The chain joins TRBV2 to TRBJ1-5; the D is unclear. In germline, CDR1 is SNHLY, CDR2 FYNNEI. Trimming stripped 2 bases from V and 5 bases from J, with 10 bases between. The CDR3 length is 14 residues. The CDR3 loop reads CASSELTAHQPQHF. The DNA of the CDR3 is TGTGCCAGCAGTGAACTCACAGCCCATCAGCCCCAGCATTTT.

V gene TRBV19 combines with J gene TRBJ2-1, with 10 nucleotides matching TRBD2. The CDR3 loop spans 18 amino acids. The V gene end was trimmed by 7 bases and the J gene end by 2 bases; junction bases not matched to a gene: 14. Germline CDR1 LNHDA, CDR2 SQIVND (reference sequence). The CDR3, as DNA: TGTGCCAGTACCACCCGCGGACTAGCGGATCCCACCTACAATGAGCAGTTCTTC. As protein: CASTTRGLADPTYNEQFF.

The chain combines TRBV28 with TRBJ1-2; D is perhaps TRBD1 (6 bases). Germline V gives CDR1 MDHEN, CDR2 SYDVKM. This CDR3 spans 15 amino acids. The V gene lost 3 bases and the J gene lost 0 bases, with 11 bases spanning the gap. As DNA, the CDR3 is TGTGCCAGCAGTTTCCTAGGGGGACCTAACTATGGCTACACCTTC. Translation: CASSFLGGPNYGYTF.

This chain joins TRBV7-9 and TRBJ2-1; 10 bases map to TRBD2. The CDR3 covers 15 residues. CDR1 and CDR2 (germline): SEHNR, FQNEAQ (reference sequence). Unmatched junction bases numbered 5, after V lost 1 base and J lost 8 bases. CDR3: CASSLEPSGRDEQFF. In DNA, the CDR3 is TGTGCCAGCAGCTTAGAGCCTAGCGGGAGAGATGAGCAGTTCTTC.

CDR3 sequence: CASSIRGGSYYNEQFF. The CDR3 nucleotides read TGTGCCAGTAGTATAAGGGGTGGCAGCTACTACAATGAGCAGTTCTTC. The rearrangement uses TRBV19 and TRBJ2-1, with a tentative D call TRBD1 (5 bases). CDR1 and CDR2 from the germline V gene are LNHDA and SQIVND (reference sequence). The CDR3 consists of 16 residues. Trimming stripped 2 bases from V and 3 bases from J, with 14 bases between.

The V gene is TRBV6-1, the J gene TRBJ1-2; D is undetermined. This CDR3 has 14 residues. Germline-derived CDR1 and CDR2 are MNHNS and SASEGT. V gave up 0 bases and J gave up 2 bases, with 7 bases separating them. Written as DNA, the CDR3 is TGTGCCAGCAGTGAAGCCACAGTGAACTATGGCTACACCTTC. Translated: CASSEATVNYGYTF.

The V gene is TRBV5-1, the J gene TRBJ1-2, with 7 bases fitting TRBD1. The CDR3 contains 15 residues. The J segment lost 7 bases and the V segment lost 4 bases, leaving 13 bases of the junction unmatched. Germline CDR1 reads SGHRS; CDR2 reads YFSETQ. The CDR3 reads CASSPPGQLPFGYTF. In nucleotides, the CDR3 is TGCGCCAGCAGCCCGCCGGGACAGCTACCTTTTGGCTACACCTTC. Using reference TRBV5-1 and TRBJ1-2 for the parts outside the CDR3, the full variable domain is KAGVTQTPRYLIKTRGQQVTLSCSPISGHRSVSWYQQTPGQGLQFLFEYFSETQRNKGNFPGRFSGRQFSNSRSEMNVSTLELGDSALYLCASSPPGQLPFGYTFGSGTRLTVV.

CDR3 coding DNA: TGTGCCATCAGTGAGTCCGCGGGGGGGTGGTACTTC. Its translation is CAISESAGGWYF. V and J are TRBV10-3 and TRBJ2-7, with TRBD2 identical over 9 bases. V lost 0 bases and J lost 12; bases outside the gene matches: 3. CDR3 length: 12 residues. CDR1 and CDR2 (germline): ENHRY, SYGVKD.

This clone was found once. The V gene is TRBV6-6, the J gene TRBJ1-6, with D perhaps TRBD1 (5 bases). Germline CDR1 reads MNHNY; CDR2 reads SVGAGI (reference sequence). The CDR3 length is 16 residues. V was trimmed by 6 bases and J by 6 bases, leaving 18 bases between them. The CDR3 DNA reads as TGTGCCAGCAGCCCCCCCGGGGGGGTTCTTAATTCACCCCTCCACTTT. Translation gives CASSPPGGVLNSPLHF.

The J gene is TRBJ2-3, the V gene TRBV29-1; a possible D gene is TRBD1 (6 bases). The CDR3 has 15 amino acids. The V end was cut by 1 base, the J end by 2 bases, with 13 bases between. The germline V gene encodes CDR1 SQVTM and CDR2 ANQGSEA. In nucleotides, the CDR3 is TGCAGCGTTGAAGTACCCAGGGGTTCCACAGATACGCAGTATTTT. Protein: CSVEVPRGSTDTQYF.